This TCR beta chain emerged from a study of control samples from healthy donors and cancer patients. Method: immunoSEQ multiplex PCR; TCRdb's copy keeps in-frame clones and lacks some. The table lists around 94,000 clones, around 87% of them singletons. The TCR originated in a woman between 50 and 59 years old in good health. The specimen was blood.

CDR3 nucleotides: TGTGCCAGCGGGACGGTGAACACTGAAGCTTTCTTT. This encodes CASGTVNTEAFF. This sequence joins TRBV6-6 and TRBJ1-1, with a possible D match to TRBD1 (5 bases). V was pared by 8 bases and J by 0 bases, with 7 bases between. The CDR3 has 12 amino acids. The germline V gene has CDR1 MNHNY and CDR2 SVGAGI (reference sequence).